The T cell receptor (beta chain) under discussion was sequenced for a study of tumor and adjacent non-tumor tissue in lung cancer. Three rounds of nested PCR, following a modified ARM-PCR protocol, produced the TCRbeta library. TCRdb reprocessed the multiplex PCR reads via MiXCR and lists one record per CDR3 protein. The sample holds more than 55,000 distinct CDR3 sequences; around 82% are singletons and the top ten take 45%. Turning to this clonotype: As yet, its antigen is unknown. This may be a read error: a much more frequent sequence differs by one nucleotide.

CDR3 size: 14 residues. Germline values: CDR1 MDHEN, CDR2 SYDVKM. No cell sorting was done before RNA was extracted from the tissue. The normal lung tissue was taken more than 3 cm from the tumor edge. Whole-study findings and limits: Compared with tumor, normal lung showed significantly lower TCR diversity.

This TCR derives from a man aged 60 to 69 with non-small cell lung cancer. Source material: distant non-tumor lung tissue. The chain joins TRBV28 to TRBJ2-7; 11 bases are shared with TRBD2. CDR3 nucleotides: TGTACCATCTCGACTAGCGGGGCTTATTACGAGCAGTACTTC. It translates to CTISTSGAYYEQYF.